This TCR beta chain was sequenced in a study of tumor T cells in aggressive B-cell lymphoma (TCRdb year 2017). A word on this clone: The antigen it binds to is not known. It has no much larger one-base neighbor in the sample; base qualities were not kept.

The library came from the immunoSEQ multiplex PCR assay. Held by TCRdb, this immuneACCESS table contains in-frame sequences only and omits some clones. Under half of the omission traces to an unresolved V gene where checked; the cause of the rest is unknown. The sample records 6,200 or so clones, nearly 90% of which are singletons. Around 3.3% of the sample belongs to the ten largest clones. Spanning cysteine to phenylalanine, the CDR3 consists of 13 amino acids. Only CDR3 DNA is held: 39 bases, read in frame from base 1. The germline V gene encodes CDR1 SGHDN and CDR2 FVKESK. V ends up 4 bases short and J 3 bases short, with an unmatched junction base count of 2.

This chain is built from TRBV14 and TRBJ2-7; 8 central bases correspond to TRBD2. Sequences were obtained from tumor tissue. The sequence was obtained from an adult with diffuse large B cell lymphoma. Some clones in this sample may be carry-over from other donors' samples. The DNA reads as follows: TGTGCCAGCAGCCCCGGGACTAGCTACGAGCAGTACTTC. Translated, this gives CASSPGTSYEQYF.